This TCR beta chain derives from a study of response to subunit inactivated influenza vaccine. This clonotype has more than one count but fewer than ten. This CDR3 has 15 amino acids. V lost 0 bases and J 5 bases, leaving 12 bases between the germline ends. CDR1 is MNHEY and CDR2 is SMNVEV in the germline V gene (reference sequence). Each CDR3 protein is one row after TCRdb ran MiXCR on the RT-PCR reads. The sample has roughly 170,000 distinct CDR3 sequences, about a tenth seen once. The J gene is TRBJ2-3, the V gene TRBV27; no firm D call. The clonotype was recovered from a man between 50 and 59 years old who received an inactivated influenza vaccine. The sequencing here drew on non-naive T cells sorted from PBMCs, taken on the day of vaccination. The CDR3 loop is CASSLSASLGDTQYF. CDR3 DNA sequence: TGTGCCAGCAGTTTATCTGCTAGTTTGGGAGATACGCAGTATTTT.